This TCR beta chain was found in a study of shared T cell receptors in the human thymus (dated by TCRdb to the early 2020s). A note on the overall study: The study examined how self-reactive, shared T-cell receptor alpha chains are generated in the human thymus.

This clone was picked up a small number of times. Its antigen has not been determined. No much larger clone exists at a distance of one base, and base qualities are not known. At the junction V is shortened by 4 bases and J by 11 bases; bases outside the gene matches: 5. Inclusive of the bounding cysteine and phenylalanine, the CDR3 is 14 residues long. The DNA shown is the 42-base CDR3, in frame from base 1. According to the germline V gene, CDR1 reads SGHRS and CDR2 reads YFSETQ. Library preparation employed the immunoSEQ multiplex PCR assay. TCRdb took this table from immuneACCESS and kept in-frame rearrangements with V and J called. Such tables lack part of the clones; where checked against another copy, unresolved V genes explain under half of the gap, and the rest is unexplained. This sample is represented by roughly 560,000 clones; around 78% of them were singletons. The top ten hold less than 0.015% of the sample.

Separately, the same data were catalogued under a study of human thymus T cells. As that second study puts it: In Finland, the donors were immunologically healthy infants who were having open corrective cardiac surgery for congenital heart defects. Thymus tissue was obtained as surgical resects removed during corrective cardiac surgery. Usage of V and J gene segments appeared to be biased in both the thymic and the peripheral blood repertoires. According to the related research, thymic TCR repertoires were highly overlapping among unrelated individuals. The study used 7 or 8 infant thymus samples plus four related peripheral blood samples to characterize TCR alpha and beta repertoires. The infant donors were 7 to 244 days old, and the cohort included about 6 males and two females. After being mechanically released from the tissue, thymocytes were kept at -70 degrees C in pellets of roughly 10-33 million cells. A QIAsymphony instrument was used to extract genomic DNA from the frozen cell pellets. Using the immunoSEQ multiplex PCR assay, the TCRB and TCRAD loci were amplified from a standardized quantity of quality-controlled genomic DNA. The amplicons spanned the V(D)J region and were long enough to cover the CDR3 and allow V and J genes to be identified. The commercial immunoSEQ service was used to sequence amplicons on an Illumina platform. Corrections for primer bias and sequencing errors followed previously described methods, while TCRAD and TCRB definitions were based on the IMGT database. Analysis of the repertoires was done with immunoSEQ Analyzer 3.0 and VDJTools and included basic statistics, V/J segment usage, diversity estimates, rarefaction and pairwise overlap. Chao1, ChaoE, Efron-Thisted, Shannon and inverse Simpson indices were used to estimate diversity, which was also estimated on datasets down-sampled to the smallest sample. Repertoire overlap used strict matching of CDR3 nucleotide sequence, V gene and J gene, with Jaccard-based multidimensional scaling clustering. On average, thymus samples gave 750,000 to 1,000,000 unique TCRB clonotypes, whereas blood samples gave about 92,000.

The sequence joins TRBV5-1 to TRBJ2-1, and TRBD2 aligns with 14 junction nucleotides. This clonotype was obtained from a boy in the first two years of life with a congenital heart defect. Donor details come from another sample of the same person, matched by shared clones. Sequenced sample: thymocytes. The nucleotides read TGCGCCAGCAGCACCGGGACTAGCGGGAGAAAGCAGTTCTTC. It translates to CASSTGTSGRKQFF. Supplemented by the reference TRBV5-1 and TRBJ2-1 proteins around the CDR3, the complete variable domain is KAGVTQTPRYLIKTRGQQVTLSCSPISGHRSVSWYQQTPGQGLQFLFEYFSETQRNKGNFPGRFSGRQFSNSRSEMNVSTLELGDSALYLCASSTGTSGRKQFFGPGTRLTVL.